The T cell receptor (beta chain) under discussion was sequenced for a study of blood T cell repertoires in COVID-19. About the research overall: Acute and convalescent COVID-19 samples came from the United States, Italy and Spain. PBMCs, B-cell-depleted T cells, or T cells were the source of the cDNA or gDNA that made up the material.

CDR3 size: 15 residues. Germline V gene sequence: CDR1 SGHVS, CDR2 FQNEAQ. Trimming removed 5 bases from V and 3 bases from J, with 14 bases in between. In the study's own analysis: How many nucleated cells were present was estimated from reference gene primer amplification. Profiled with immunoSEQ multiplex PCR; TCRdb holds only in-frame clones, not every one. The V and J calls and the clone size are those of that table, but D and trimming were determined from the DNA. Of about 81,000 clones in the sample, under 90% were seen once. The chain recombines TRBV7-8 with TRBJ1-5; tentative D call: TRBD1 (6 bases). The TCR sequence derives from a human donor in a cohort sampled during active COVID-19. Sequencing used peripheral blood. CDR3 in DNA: TGTGCCAGCAGCAAGGACAGCTACAACAATCAGCCCCAGCATTTT. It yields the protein CASSKDSYNNQPQHF.